The 25 T cell receptor beta chains listed next were all sequenced from one sample in a study of blood T cell repertoires in COVID-19. Libraries were prepared by immunoSEQ multiplex PCR; TCRdb keeps only in-frame clonotypes and omits some of them. The table shows 540,000 or so clones, with about 89% occurring only once. The sequenced sample was peripheral blood. Every receptor here comes from a woman in her fifties or sixties with COVID-19, enrolled during active disease.

The chain carries TRBV12-2 and TRBJ2-7; TRBD2, the table's D call, lacks a check against the DNA. TRBV12-2 is given as a pseudogene. The CDR3 has 16 amino acids. In DNA form, the CDR3 reads TGTGCAAGTCGCTTAGCGCCTAGCGGGGCCTCCTACGAGCAGTACTTC. Its protein product is CASRLAPSGASYEQYF.

The chain combines TRBV7-9 with TRBJ2-2; 7 positions match TRBD1. After removal of 4 bases from V and 8 bases from J, the junction contained 10 bases not matched to a gene. Germline CDR1 SEHNR, CDR2 FQNEAQ (reference sequence). There are 15 residues in the CDR3. In DNA, the CDR3 is TGTGCCAGCAGCTCCCCGTCAGGGGGATTTGGGGAGCTGTTTTTT. Translating it yields CASSSPSGGFGELFF.

The chain links TRBV5-4 to TRBJ1-4, with D possibly being TRBD1 (5 bases). V gave up 0 bases and J gave up 8 bases, with 14 bases separating them. CDR3 length equals 15 residues. Per the germline V gene, CDR1 is SGHNT and CDR2 is YYREEE (reference sequence). CDR3 protein: CASSLVSGGVEKLFF. For the CDR3, the DNA is TGTGCCAGCAGCTTGGTCTCCGGAGGGGTGGAAAAACTGTTTTTT.

This chain joins TRBV30 and TRBJ2-6; 8 bases agree with TRBD1. The CDR3 length is 15 residues. Trimming cost V 8 bases and J 5 bases; bases outside gene matches: 11. Germline values: CDR1 GTSNPN, CDR2 SVGIG (reference sequence). The DNA for the CDR3 is TGTGCCCGCGGGACAGGTACGATCTGGGCCAACGTCCTGACTTTC. This translates into CARGTGTIWANVLTF.

This chain uses TRBV7-3 with TRBJ2-3; 9 nucleotides line up with TRBD2. CDR3 length equals 15 residues. The ends lost 2 bases at V and 4 bases at J; junction bases unmatched: 4. CDR1 and CDR2 from the germline V gene are SGHTA and FQGTGA. CDR3 coding DNA: TGTGCCAGCAGCTTAGGCGGGGGGGCCGCAGATACGCAGTATTTT. This translates into CASSLGGGAADTQYF.

This clone is labeled large. This specimen includes other DNA sequences encoding the same CDR3. V is TRBV9 and J is TRBJ1-2; D ambiguous. Germline lookup yields CDR1 SGDLS and CDR2 YYNGEE. The CDR3 loop spans 15 amino acids. Trimming left V 0 bases short and J 2 bases short, with 11 bases between. The CDR3 is CASSVEIGGNYGYTF. CDR3 nucleotide sequence: TGTGCCAGCAGCGTAGAAATTGGCGGAAACTATGGCTACACCTTC.

J is TRBJ2-7 and V is TRBV6-5; D may be TRBD1 (5 bases). This CDR3 has 14 residues. V was pared by 5 bases and J by 0 bases, with 11 bases between. CDR1 MNHEY and CDR2 SVGAGI come from the germline V gene. CDR3 loop: CASSTRQFSYEQYF. CDR3 nucleotides: TGTGCCAGCAGTACCCGACAGTTCTCCTACGAGCAGTACTTC.

The chain couples TRBV21-1 to TRBJ2-3; whether TRBD1, the table's D call, matches the DNA was not checked. TRBV21-1 is listed as a pseudogene. The CDR3 totals 18 residues. The CDR3 region is CASSKDLGPGVRTDTQYF. CDR3 sequence (DNA): TGTGCCAGCAGCAAAGATCTCGGCCCAGGGGTGAGGACAGATACGCAGTATTTT.

Comments on this clone: This sample includes further DNA sequences coding for the same CDR3. The chain employs TRBV12-3 or TRBV12-4 and TRBJ1-1; D remains ambiguous. V dropped 6 bases and J dropped 0 bases, with 8 bases sitting between them. The CDR3 totals 13 residues. As DNA, the CDR3 is TGTGCCAGCAGCCCCGGGGTGAACACTGAAGCTTTCTTT. Translation: CASSPGVNTEAFF.

J is TRBJ1-1 and V is TRBV6-5; maybe TRBD1 (5 bases). The CDR3 is 14 residues long. Germline CDR1 reads MNHEY; CDR2 reads SVGAGI. Trimming left V 2 bases short and J 4 bases short, with 11 bases between. The CDR3 protein is CASSYAHRPTEAFF. CDR3 DNA sequence: TGTGCCAGCAGTTACGCGCACAGGCCCACTGAAGCTTTCTTT.

The chain has TRBV18 and TRBJ1-2, with 8 bases that match TRBD1. Germline values: CDR1 KGHSH, CDR2 LQKENI. After removal of 5 bases from V and 8 bases from J, the junction contained 10 bases not matched to a gene. The CDR3 extends over 14 amino acids. CDR3 loop: CASSALTGAKGYTF. CDR3 bases: TGTGCCAGCTCAGCCCTGACAGGGGCCAAAGGCTACACCTTC.

The rearrangement uses TRBV20-1 and TRBJ1-2; TRBD1 matches at 8 bases. V lost 3 bases to trimming and J lost 7 bases; unmatched junction nucleotides: 7. The CDR3 contains 13 residues. Germline values: CDR1 DFQATT, CDR2 SNEGSKA (reference sequence). The CDR3 here is CSASLQGASGYTF. CDR3 DNA: TGCAGTGCTAGTCTTCAGGGGGCGAGTGGCTACACCTTC.

The chain combines TRBV27 with TRBJ1-2, with 8 nucleotides matching TRBD1. This CDR3 is 14 amino acids long. Per germline, CDR1 MNHEY and CDR2 SMNVEV (reference sequence). Germline trimming cut 6 bases from V and 8 bases from J; bases unmatched to any gene: 11. Here the CDR3 DNA reads TGTGCCAGCAGCCGCGACAGGGGACTGGGAGGCTACACCTTC. Amino acids: CASSRDRGLGGYTF.

The rearrangement links TRBV2 to TRBJ2-3, with a weak D call TRBD1 (6 bases). The germline V and J ends were trimmed by 7 bases and 0 bases, with 17 bases remaining between them. Germline CDR1 is SNHLY and CDR2 is FYNNEI. The CDR3 length is 16 residues. CDR3 nucleotides: TGTGCCAGCACCCCCCTCCGGACAGTTAGCACAGATACGCAGTATTTT. It specifies CASTPLRTVSTDTQYF.

V is TRBV6-5 and J is TRBJ1-5; tentative D call: TRBD1 (6 bases). CDR3 length: 13 residues. Trimming removed 7 bases from V and 6 bases from J, with 13 bases in between. CDR1 is MNHEY, CDR2 SVGAGI, per germline. The CDR3 coding sequence is TGTGCCAGCAAAACTCCAGGGGCTCAGCCCCAGCATTTT. Protein product: CASKTPGAQPQHF.

The chain carries TRBV20-1 and TRBJ1-1, with D unresolved. The CDR3 totals 11 residues. Trimming stripped 6 bases from V and 1 base from J, with 6 bases between. The germline V gene encodes CDR1 DFQATT and CDR2 SNEGSKA (reference sequence). The CDR3 DNA is TGCAGTGCCTACGGGAACACTGAAGCTTTCTTT. It is translated as CSAYGNTEAFF.

The gene calls are TRBV19 and TRBJ1-1; D unclear. V was pared by 5 bases and J by 7 bases, with 23 bases between. CDR1 LNHDA and CDR2 SQIVND come from the germline V gene (reference sequence). There are 16 residues in the CDR3. CDR3 amino acids: CASSSATTRRRDEAFF. The CDR3 region has the DNA TGTGCCAGTAGTTCCGCAACAACTCGACGGAGAGATGAAGCTTTCTTT.

The rearrangement joins TRBV11-1 to TRBJ2-5; 7 bases match TRBD2. The CDR3 is made up of 16 amino acids. Unmatched junction bases numbered 12, after V lost 3 bases and J lost 5 bases. Germline V gene sequence: CDR1 SGHAT, CDR2 FQDESV (reference sequence). CDR3 amino acids: CASSLGNSGGMETQYF. CDR3 coding DNA: TGTGCCAGCAGCTTGGGGAATTCGGGGGGTATGGAGACCCAGTACTTC.

The V call is TRBV20-1, the J call TRBJ1-3; D ambiguous. V gave up 3 bases and J gave up 0 bases, with 6 bases separating them. The CDR3 sequence is 13 residues long. The germline gives CDR1 DFQATT, CDR2 SNEGSKA (reference sequence). CDR3 sequence reads: CSASDNSGNTIYF. The CDR3, as DNA: TGCAGTGCTAGTGACAACTCTGGAAACACCATATATTTT.

The rearrangement joins TRBV6-1 to TRBJ2-1; 7 nucleotides agree with TRBD1. The V and J ends lost 0 bases and 10 bases, in that order; junction bases with no gene match: 12. Germline lookup yields CDR1 MNHNS and CDR2 SASEGT. CDR3 length: 16 amino acids. The CDR3 loop reads CASSEAQQLPQGEQFF. DNA of the CDR3: TGTGCCAGCAGTGAAGCGCAGCAACTCCCACAGGGGGAGCAGTTCTTC.

This clone is a singleton in its sample. The rearrangement uses TRBV2 and TRBJ2-2; 12 nucleotides match TRBD2. Germline V gene sequence: CDR1 SNHLY, CDR2 FYNNEI. The CDR3 has 15 residues. The V gene end was trimmed by 4 bases and the J gene end by 3 bases; junction bases not matched to a gene: 0. CDR3 DNA: TGTGCCAGCAGTGGACTAGCGGGGGACACCGGGGAGCTGTTTTTT. Protein product: CASSGLAGDTGELFF.

This chain joins TRBV30 and TRBJ1-2, with 7 bases identical to TRBD1. The germline gives CDR1 GTSNPN, CDR2 SVGIG (reference sequence). The CDR3 extends over 14 amino acids. Germline trimming cut 0 bases from V and 3 bases from J; bases unmatched to any gene: 4. The CDR3 region is CAWSVQGIDYGYTF. The CDR3 DNA reads TGTGCCTGGAGTGTACAGGGGATAGACTATGGCTACACCTTC. The complete variable domain, with remaining parts taken from reference TRBV30 and TRBJ1-2, reads SQTIHQWPATLVQPVGSPLSLECTVEGTSNPNLYWYRQAAGRGLQLLFYSVGIGQISSEVPQNLSASRPQDRQFILSSKKLLLSDSGFYLCAWSVQGIDYGYTFGSGTRLTVV.

This chain uses TRBV7-8 with TRBJ1-2; possibly TRBD1 for D (6 bases). The CDR3 consists of 15 residues. Germline V lookup: CDR1 SGHVS, CDR2 FQNEAQ. V was trimmed by 2 bases and J by 5 bases, leaving 15 bases between them. CDR3 DNA sequence: TGTGCCAGCAGCTTATTGGGCAGGGGTGGATATGGCTACACCTTC. Encoded protein: CASSLLGRGGYGYTF. The entire variable domain, with the rest obtained from reference TRBV7-8 and TRBJ1-2, is as follows: GAGVSQSPRYKVAKRGQDVALRCDPISGHVSLFWYQQALGQGPEFLTYFQNEAQLDKSGLPSDRFFAERPEGSVSTLKIQRTQQEDSAVYLCASSLLGRGGYGYTFGSGTRLTVV.

This sequence joins TRBV19 and TRBJ1-1; 11 bases map to TRBD1. The CDR3 spans 15 residues. The germline gives CDR1 LNHDA, CDR2 SQIVND (reference sequence). V dropped 5 bases and J dropped 5; count of bases not matched to a gene: 7. CDR3 loop: CASSLRTGGSTEAFF. The CDR3 DNA is TGTGCCAGTAGTCTACGGACAGGGGGCAGTACTGAAGCTTTCTTT.

The chain uses TRBV7-2 and TRBJ2-1; TRBD1 is a possible D gene (5 bases). Trimming removed 4 bases at V and 6 bases at J, with 16 bases between. The CDR3 has 15 amino acids. Per germline, CDR1 SGHTA and CDR2 FQGNSA. DNA of the CDR3: TGTGCCAGCAGCTCCCAGGGTATCTGGGGCAATGAGCAGTTCTTC. It yields the protein CASSSQGIWGNEQFF.